This T cell receptor (beta chain) was identified in a study of STAT3 mutations in large granular lymphocyte leukemia. Study as a whole: Roughly half the longitudinally sequenced T-LGLL patients had canonical STAT3 mutations. Study outcomes and limitations: Every T-LGLL patient had at least one immunodominant TCRbeta clonotype. Some patients had persisting codominant clonotypes that could mask small clones. Differing intervals and regimens complicate linking therapy response to clone burden.

Worth noting for this clone: Antigen unknown.

Generated by immunoSEQ multiplex PCR, the TCRdb table keeps only in-frame clones and is missing some. The data show roughly 13,000 clones, 90% seen once. Trimming left V 4 bases short and J 8 bases short, with 15 bases between. There are 14 residues in the CDR3. Germline V gives CDR1 SEHNR, CDR2 FQNEAQ (reference sequence). Specimen: peripheral blood mononuclear cells. The receptor was derived from a man aged 40-49 years with T-cell large granular lymphocyte leukemia. Some clones in this sample may be carry-over from other donors' samples. The genes are TRBV7-9 and TRBJ2-1; TRBD1 or TRBD2 may be the D gene (7 bases each). The CDR3 protein is CASSYAQGRDEQFF. CDR3 DNA: TGTGCCAGCAGCTATGCACAGGGGAGGGATGAGCAGTTCTTC.